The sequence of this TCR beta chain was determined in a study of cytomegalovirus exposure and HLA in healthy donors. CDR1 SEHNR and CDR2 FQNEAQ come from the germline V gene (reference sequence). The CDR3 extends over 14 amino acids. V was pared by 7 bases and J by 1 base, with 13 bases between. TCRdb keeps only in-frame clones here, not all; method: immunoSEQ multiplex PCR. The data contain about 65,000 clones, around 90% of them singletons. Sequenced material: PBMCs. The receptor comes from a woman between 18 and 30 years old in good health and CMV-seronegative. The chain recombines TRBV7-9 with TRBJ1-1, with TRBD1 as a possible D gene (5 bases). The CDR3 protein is CASTLGGENTEAFF. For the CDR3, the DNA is TGTGCCAGCACCCTGGGAGGGGAGAACACTGAAGCTTTCTTT.